The 11 T cell receptor beta chains in this list originate from one sample, sequenced in a study of graft-versus-host responses after intestinal transplantation. For these receptors, no antigen is known. Profiled with immunoSEQ multiplex PCR; TCRdb holds only in-frame clones, not every one. The table shows under 150,000 clones, with around 90% occurring only once. Sample: unstimulated CD4+ T cells sorted from spleen or lymph node cells, taken before intestinal transplant. These receptors originate from a human donor who received an intestinal transplant.

The chain links TRBV19 to TRBJ1-2, with 9 nucleotides matching TRBD1. This CDR3 spans 13 amino acids. The J segment lost 6 bases and the V segment lost 5 bases, leaving 4 bases of the junction unmatched. Germline V gene sequence: CDR1 LNHDA, CDR2 SQIVND (reference sequence). The CDR3 region is CASSQRTGDGYTF. CDR3 DNA: TGTGCCAGTAGTCAGCGGACAGGGGATGGCTACACCTTC.

Here the CDR3 reads CASSFLERADTQYF. CDR3 sequence (DNA): TGTGCCAGCAGCTTCCTCGAACGCGCAGATACGCAGTATTTT. V is TRBV13 and J is TRBJ2-3; no firm D call. V dropped 3 bases and J dropped 4 bases, with 11 bases sitting between them. This CDR3 spans 14 amino acids. CDR1 is PRHDT, CDR2 FYEKMQ, per germline (reference sequence). The whole variable domain, filled in from reference TRBV13 and TRBJ2-3, reads AAGVIQSPRHLIKEKRETATLKCYPIPRHDTVYWYQQGPGQDPQFLISFYEKMQSDKGSIPDRFSAQQFSDYHSELNMSSLELGDSALYFCASSFLERADTQYFGPGTRLTVL.

The chain is built from TRBV6-1 and TRBJ1-3; no clear D gene. V shed 4 bases and J shed 0 bases, with 10 bases lying between them. CDR1 and CDR2 (germline): MNHNS, SASEGT. The CDR3 consists of 15 residues. CDR3 loop: CASSVIQISGNTIYF. CDR3 nucleotide sequence: TGTGCCAGCAGTGTTATTCAGATCTCTGGAAACACCATATATTTT.

The genes are TRBV5-1 and TRBJ2-5; 11 bases align to TRBD2. CDR3 length: 15 amino acids. The germline V gene has CDR1 SGHRS and CDR2 YFSETQ. Germline trimming cut 4 bases from V and 5 bases from J; bases unmatched to any gene: 7. The CDR3, as DNA: TGCGCCAGCAGCCCGGTGATAGCGGGGGGGGAGACCCAGTACTTC. Residues: CASSPVIAGGETQYF.

In its sample, this clone was seen a few times. Here the CDR3 DNA reads TGTGCCATCAGTGGGGGGGGAGAAGCTTTCTTT. The encoded protein is CAISGGGEAFF. J is TRBJ1-1 and V is TRBV10-3; weak D call: TRBD1 (5 bases). Trimming took off 4 bases at V and 8 bases at J, with 8 bases between the two ends. The CDR3 has 11 residues. Germline lookup yields CDR1 ENHRY and CDR2 SYGVKD.

This clone has just one count. The chain couples TRBV5-1 to TRBJ2-3; possibly TRBD1 for D (5 bases). The CDR3 is made up of 14 amino acids. CDR1 and CDR2 (germline): SGHRS, YFSETQ. Trimming took off 4 bases at V and 0 bases at J, with 9 bases between the two ends. CDR3 sequence: CASSRGLSTDTQYF. The CDR3 DNA follows: TGCGCCAGCAGCAGGGGCCTTAGCACAGATACGCAGTATTTT.

V and J are TRBV2 and TRBJ2-5; D uncertain. This CDR3 spans 12 amino acids. The germline gives CDR1 SNHLY, CDR2 FYNNEI. The V end lost 3 bases, the J end lost 7 bases, and 9 bases lay between the germline ends. The CDR3 nucleotides are TGTGCCAGCAGTGAGGGATATGGGACCCAGTACTTC. Protein sequence: CASSEGYGTQYF.

This chain uses TRBV15 with TRBJ1-3; D gene uncertain. Looked up from germline, CDR1 is LNHNV and CDR2 is YYDKDF (reference sequence). The CDR3 consists of 15 residues. V was shortened by 5 bases and J by 0 bases, with 11 bases between the two germline ends. CDR3 nucleotide sequence: TGTGCCACCAGCTCCTCCCGGAGCTCTGGAAACACCATATATTTT. It specifies CATSSSRSSGNTIYF.

The J gene is TRBJ1-2, the V gene TRBV5-1, with D hard to call. The V gene's germline CDR1 is SGHRS and CDR2 YFSETQ. V lost 4 bases, J lost 5 bases, and 18 bases lay in between. The CDR3 is 15 amino acids. CDR3 in amino acids: CASSEETTRVYGYTF. The CDR3 DNA is TGCGCCAGCAGCGAAGAAACAACCCGGGTGTATGGCTACACCTTC.

This clone showed up just once. This chain joins TRBV2 and TRBJ1-2, with a possible D match to TRBD1 (6 bases). V was trimmed by 1 base and J by 8 bases, leaving 8 bases between them. The CDR3 length is 12 residues. Per the germline V gene, CDR1 is SNHLY and CDR2 is FYNNEI. The CDR3 sequence: CASSEEGGGYTF. The CDR3 DNA reads as TGTGCCAGCAGTGAAGAAGGGGGAGGCTACACCTTC.

The DNA of the CDR3 is TGTGCCAGCCCGGGACAGGGCCTTGGTGGGTACGAGCAGTACTTC. Its protein is CASPGQGLGGYEQYF. The chain joins TRBV9 to TRBJ2-7; 9 nucleotides align to TRBD1. From germline, CDR1 is SGDLS and CDR2 YYNGEE. The V segment lost 7 bases and the J segment 4 bases; nucleotides outside the gene matches: 12. The CDR3 contains 15 residues.